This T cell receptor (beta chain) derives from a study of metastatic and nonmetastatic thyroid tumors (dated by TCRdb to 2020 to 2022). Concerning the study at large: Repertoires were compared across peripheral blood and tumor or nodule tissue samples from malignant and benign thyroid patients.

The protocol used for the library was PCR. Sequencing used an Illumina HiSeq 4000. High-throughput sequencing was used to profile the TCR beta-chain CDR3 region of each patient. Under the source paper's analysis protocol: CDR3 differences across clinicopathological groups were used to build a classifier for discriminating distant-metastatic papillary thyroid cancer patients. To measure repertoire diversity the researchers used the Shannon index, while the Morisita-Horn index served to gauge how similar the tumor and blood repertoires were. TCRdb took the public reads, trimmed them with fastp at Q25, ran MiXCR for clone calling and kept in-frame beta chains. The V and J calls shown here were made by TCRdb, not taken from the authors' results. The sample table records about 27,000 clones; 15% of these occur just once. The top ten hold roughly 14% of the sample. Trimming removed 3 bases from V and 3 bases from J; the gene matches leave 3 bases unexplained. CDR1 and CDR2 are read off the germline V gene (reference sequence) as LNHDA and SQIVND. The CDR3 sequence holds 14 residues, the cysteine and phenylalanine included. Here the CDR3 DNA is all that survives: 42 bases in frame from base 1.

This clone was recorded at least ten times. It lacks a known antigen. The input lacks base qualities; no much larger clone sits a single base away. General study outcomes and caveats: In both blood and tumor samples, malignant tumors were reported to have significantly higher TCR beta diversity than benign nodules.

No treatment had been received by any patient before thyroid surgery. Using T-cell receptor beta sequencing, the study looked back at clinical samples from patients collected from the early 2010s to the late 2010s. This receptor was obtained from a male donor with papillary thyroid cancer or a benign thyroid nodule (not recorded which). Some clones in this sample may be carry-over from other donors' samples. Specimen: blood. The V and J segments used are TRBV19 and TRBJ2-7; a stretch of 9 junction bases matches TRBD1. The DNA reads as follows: TGTGCCAGTAGTATTAAGGGACAGGGCTACGAGCAGTACTTC. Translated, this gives CASSIKGQGYEQYF.